This T cell receptor (beta chain) was identified during a study of blood T cell repertoires in COVID-19. The wider study: Samples taken during acute and convalescent COVID-19 were collected in the United States, Italy and Spain. T cells, B-cell-depleted T cells, or PBMCs provided the cDNA or gDNA that served as material.

Per germline, CDR1 MNHNS and CDR2 SASEGT. This CDR3 is 14 amino acids long. V was trimmed by 1 base and J by 5 bases, leaving 8 bases between them. Original processing notes: Estimation of nucleated cell counts was performed using reference gene primer amplification. TCRdb's copy holds only in-frame clones and misses some; the assay was immunoSEQ multiplex PCR. The V and J calls and clone size come from that table; D and trimming were worked out from the DNA. Of 150,000 or so clones listed, approximately 81% are singletons. The clonotype was recovered from a human donor in a cohort sampled during active COVID-19. The rearrangement joins TRBV6-1 to TRBJ2-2; TRBD2 might be the D (5 bases). Specimen: peripheral blood. The CDR3 reads CASSEGPGTGELFF. CDR3 bases: TGTGCCAGCAGTGAAGGGCCGGGGACCGGGGAGCTGTTTTTT.